Following are 17 T cell receptor beta chains from one sample sequenced in a study of technical replicates of blood from a handful of donors. Profiling relied on immunoSEQ multiplex PCR, and the TCRdb table lists in-frame clones only, not all of them. The sample records 75,000 to 95,000 clones, about 96% being singletons. The sequencing input was T cells isolated from PBMCs. The receptors stem from a human donor in good health.

V gene TRBV5-1 combines with J gene TRBJ2-5; 12 nucleotides agree with TRBD2. Germline CDR1 is SGHRS and CDR2 is YFSETQ. V lost 5 bases and J lost 5; bases outside the gene matches: 13. This CDR3 has 17 residues. The chain's CDR3 is CASSRSLAGGAEETQYF. The CDR3 DNA reads as TGCGCCAGCAGTCGCTCTCTAGCGGGGGGGGCAGAGGAGACCCAGTACTTC. The variable domain in full, completed from reference TRBV5-1 and TRBJ2-5, reads KAGVTQTPRYLIKTRGQQVTLSCSPISGHRSVSWYQQTPGQGLQFLFEYFSETQRNKGNFPGRFSGRQFSNSRSEMNVSTLELGDSALYLCASSRSLAGGAEETQYFGPGTRLLVL.

J is TRBJ2-6 and V is TRBV6-1; 12 bases agree with TRBD1. This CDR3 is built from 17 residues. V was clipped by 4 bases and J by 5 bases; unmatched bases: 6. From germline, CDR1 is MNHNS and CDR2 SASEGT. The CDR3 region is CASSGDRGLGWANVLTF. The CDR3 DNA follows: TGTGCCAGCAGTGGGGACAGGGGGCTCGGATGGGCCAACGTCCTGACTTTC.

The chain combines TRBV6-1 with TRBJ1-5; D is perhaps TRBD1 (5 bases). V dropped 3 bases and J dropped 11 bases, with 11 bases sitting between them. CDR1 MNHNS and CDR2 SASEGT come from the germline V gene. The CDR3 is made up of 12 amino acids. The CDR3 protein is CASSDGGGTQHF. As DNA, the CDR3 is TGTGCCAGCAGTGATGGGGGAGGGACCCAGCATTTT.

The CDR3 coding sequence is TGTGCCAGCAGCCCTCCTCCCCCCGTAGCGGGAGGCCTCTACGAGCAGTACTTC. It codes for CASSPPPPVAGGLYEQYF. V and J are TRBV27 and TRBJ2-7, with 10 positions matching TRBD2. The junction had 17 bases not matched to a gene; V was cut back by 6 bases and J by 3 bases. CDR3 length: 18 amino acids. CDR1 is MNHEY, CDR2 SMNVEV, per germline (reference sequence).

The V and J genes are TRBV5-4 and TRBJ2-7; 10 nucleotides line up with TRBD1. The CDR3 runs to 14 residues. Trimming removed 4 bases from V and 4 bases from J; junction bases left unmatched: 5. Per the germline V gene, CDR1 is SGHNT and CDR2 is YYREEE (reference sequence). The CDR3 loop reads CASSPGTGVYEQYF. CDR3 DNA: TGTGCCAGCAGCCCCGGGACAGGGGTGTACGAGCAGTACTTC.

The chain couples TRBV28 to TRBJ2-7; a possible D gene is TRBD2 (7 bases). Trimming removed 1 base at V and 4 bases at J, with 14 bases between. The germline V gene encodes CDR1 MDHEN and CDR2 SYDVKM. The CDR3 sequence is 15 residues long. As DNA, the CDR3 is TGTGCCAGCAGTTTATTGGCGGGGGCCAGGTACGAGCAGTACTTC. Translating it yields CASSLLAGARYEQYF.

The chain links TRBV6-1 to TRBJ1-2, with 7 positions matching TRBD1. Germline-derived CDR1 and CDR2 are MNHNS and SASEGT. There are 15 residues in the CDR3. With 7 bases clipped from V and 5 bases from J, the junction kept 13 bases outside the gene matches. The CDR3 sequence is CASNFIRGGGYGYTF. Here the CDR3 DNA reads TGTGCCAGCAATTTCATTAGAGGGGGCGGTTATGGCTACACCTTC.

The chain couples TRBV27 to TRBJ2-2; possible D gene TRBD1, 6 bases. This CDR3 spans 17 amino acids. Trimming pared 2 bases from V and 0 bases from J, leaving 13 bases between. Germline V gives CDR1 MNHEY, CDR2 SMNVEV (reference sequence). The DNA of the CDR3 is TGTGCCAGCAGTTTAGTGTTCAACAGGGCGAACACCGGGGAGCTGTTTTTT. Encoded protein: CASSLVFNRANTGELFF.

The chain couples TRBV6-5 to TRBJ1-4; D is undetermined. V was pared by 6 bases and J by 7 bases, with 12 bases between. The CDR3 covers 13 residues. Germline CDR1 MNHEY, CDR2 SVGAGI. The CDR3 spells CASRAGGPEKLFF. CDR3 sequence (DNA): TGTGCCAGCAGAGCGGGAGGGCCTGAAAAACTGTTTTTT.

This chain links TRBV19 with TRBJ1-3; TRBD1 agrees at 7 bases. The J segment lost 4 bases and the V segment lost 7 bases, leaving 10 bases of the junction unmatched. The CDR3 contains 15 residues. Germline V gene data show CDR1 as LNHDA and CDR2 as SQIVND (reference sequence). The CDR3 sequence: CASIPRQGAGNTIYF. The CDR3 DNA sequence: TGTGCCAGTATCCCCAGACAGGGCGCCGGAAACACCATATATTTT.

The gene calls are TRBV27 and TRBJ2-7; D is ambiguous. Trimming shortened V by 3 bases and J by 0 bases, and 6 bases separated the two germline ends. The CDR3 extends over 13 amino acids. CDR1 is MNHEY and CDR2 is SMNVEV in the germline V gene (reference sequence). The CDR3 DNA reads TGTGCCAGCAGTTTCTACGGCTCCTACGAGCAGTACTTC. It codes for CASSFYGSYEQYF.

This clone was seen a single time. The J gene is TRBJ1-5, the V gene TRBV6-1; D possibly corresponds to TRBD1 (5 bases). Looked up from germline, CDR1 is MNHNS and CDR2 is SASEGT. V dropped 3 bases and J dropped 1 base, with 13 bases sitting between them. The CDR3 loop spans 16 amino acids. The CDR3 nucleotides are TGTGCCAGCAGTGACAACCCAAGGGGAAGCAATCAGCCCCAGCATTTT. Its translation: CASSDNPRGSNQPQHF.

This clone has a single count. The J gene is TRBJ1-2, the V gene TRBV28; the match to TRBD1 covers 8 bases. The CDR3 totals 14 residues. Germline V gives CDR1 MDHEN, CDR2 SYDVKM. The V and J ends lost 3 bases and 4 bases, in that order; junction bases with no gene match: 4. The chain's CDR3 is CASSFPGGGYGYTF. As DNA, the CDR3 is TGTGCCAGCAGTTTCCCAGGGGGCGGCTATGGCTACACCTTC.

The rearrangement joins TRBV27 to TRBJ1-1; D remains ambiguous. The CDR3 is 14 amino acids. V dropped 5 bases and J dropped 4 bases, with 14 bases sitting between them. The V gene's germline CDR1 is MNHEY and CDR2 SMNVEV (reference sequence). The CDR3 loop is CASSASRGTTEAFF. In DNA, the CDR3 is TGTGCCAGCAGTGCCTCACGAGGAACCACTGAAGCTTTCTTT.

A single count supports this clone. The chain links TRBV6-1 to TRBJ2-7; 7 bases are a match to TRBD1. This CDR3 region has 14 residues. Germline values: CDR1 MNHNS, CDR2 SASEGT. After removal of 6 bases from V and 0 bases from J, the junction contained 5 bases not matched to a gene. The CDR3 here is CASRVGDSSYEQYF. The CDR3 DNA is TGTGCCAGCAGGGTGGGGGACAGCTCCTACGAGCAGTACTTC.

This chain uses TRBV15 with TRBJ2-7, with D possibly TRBD2 on 5 matching bases. V was shortened by 1 base and J by 5 bases, with 9 bases between the two germline ends. Germline V CDR1 and CDR2: LNHNV, YYDKDF (reference sequence). There are 13 residues in the CDR3. As DNA, the CDR3 is TGTGCCACCAGCAGAGGACCGGGGAACGAGCAGTACTTC. Amino acid sequence: CATSRGPGNEQYF.

The gene calls are TRBV29-1 and TRBJ1-4; D unresolved. The CDR3 runs to 13 residues. Trimming took 6 bases from V and 4 from J, leaving 12 bases between them. Germline V gene lookup returns CDR1 SQVTM and CDR2 ANQGSEA. The CDR3 nucleotides read TGCAGCGTGTCAGCGGGCCTTAATGAAAAACTGTTTTTT. Encoded protein: CSVSAGLNEKLFF.